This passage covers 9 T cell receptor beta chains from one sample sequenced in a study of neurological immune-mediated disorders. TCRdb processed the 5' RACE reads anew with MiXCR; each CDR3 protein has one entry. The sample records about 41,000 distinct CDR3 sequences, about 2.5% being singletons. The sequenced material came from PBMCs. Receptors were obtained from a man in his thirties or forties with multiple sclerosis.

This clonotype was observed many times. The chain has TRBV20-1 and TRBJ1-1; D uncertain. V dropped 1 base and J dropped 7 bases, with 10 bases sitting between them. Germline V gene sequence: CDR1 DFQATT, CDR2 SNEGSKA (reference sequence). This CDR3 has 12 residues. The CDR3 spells CSARGSEFEAFF. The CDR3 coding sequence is TGCAGTGCTAGAGGAAGTGAGTTTGAAGCTTTCTTT.

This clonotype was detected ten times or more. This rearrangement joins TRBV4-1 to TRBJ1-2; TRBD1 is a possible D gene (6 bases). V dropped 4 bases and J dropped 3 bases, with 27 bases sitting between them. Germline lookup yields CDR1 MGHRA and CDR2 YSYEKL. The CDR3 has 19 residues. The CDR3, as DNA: TGCGCCAGCAGCCGGGAAGGTCCTATGCCGGGACATAAGGACTATGGCTACACCTTC. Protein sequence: CASSREGPMPGHKDYGYTF.

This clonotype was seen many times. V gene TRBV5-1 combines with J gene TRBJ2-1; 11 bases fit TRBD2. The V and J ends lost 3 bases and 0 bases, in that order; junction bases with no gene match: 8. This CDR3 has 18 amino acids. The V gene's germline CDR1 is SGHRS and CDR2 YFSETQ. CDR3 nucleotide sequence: TGCGCCAGCAGCTCAGGGACTAGCGGCTACAGCTCCTACAATGAGCAGTTCTTC. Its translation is CASSSGTSGYSSYNEQFF. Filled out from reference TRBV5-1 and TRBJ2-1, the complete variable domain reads KAGVTQTPRYLIKTRGQQVTLSCSPISGHRSVSWYQQTPGQGLQFLFEYFSETQRNKGNFPGRFSGRQFSNSRSEMNVSTLELGDSALYLCASSSGTSGYSSYNEQFFGPGTRLTVL.

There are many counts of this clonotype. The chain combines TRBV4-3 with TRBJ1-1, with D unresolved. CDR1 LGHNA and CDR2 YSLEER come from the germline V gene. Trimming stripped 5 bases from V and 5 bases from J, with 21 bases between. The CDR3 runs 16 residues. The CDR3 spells CASSVTLGRQRTEAFF. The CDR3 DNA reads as TGCGCCAGCAGCGTGACACTAGGACGGCAGAGAACTGAAGCTTTCTTT.

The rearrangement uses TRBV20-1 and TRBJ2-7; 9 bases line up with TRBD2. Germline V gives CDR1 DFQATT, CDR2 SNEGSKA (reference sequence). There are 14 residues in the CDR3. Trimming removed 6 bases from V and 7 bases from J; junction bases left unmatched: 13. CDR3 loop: CSAFYGGGAKEQYF. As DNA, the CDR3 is TGCAGTGCCTTTTACGGCGGGGGGGCCAAAGAGCAGTACTTC.

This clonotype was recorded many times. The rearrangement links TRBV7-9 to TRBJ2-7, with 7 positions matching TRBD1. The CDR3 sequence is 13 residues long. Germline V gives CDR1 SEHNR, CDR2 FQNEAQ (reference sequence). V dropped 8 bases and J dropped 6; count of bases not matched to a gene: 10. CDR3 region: CASGPSRGSEQYF. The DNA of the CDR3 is TGTGCCAGCGGACCTTCCAGGGGGTCCGAGCAGTACTTC.

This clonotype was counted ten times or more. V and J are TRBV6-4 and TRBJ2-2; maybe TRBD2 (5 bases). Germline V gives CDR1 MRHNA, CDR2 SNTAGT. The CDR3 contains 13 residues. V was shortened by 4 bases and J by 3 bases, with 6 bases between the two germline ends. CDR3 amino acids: CASSVGDTGELFF. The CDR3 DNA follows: TGTGCCAGCAGTGTCGGGGACACCGGGGAGCTGTTTTTT.

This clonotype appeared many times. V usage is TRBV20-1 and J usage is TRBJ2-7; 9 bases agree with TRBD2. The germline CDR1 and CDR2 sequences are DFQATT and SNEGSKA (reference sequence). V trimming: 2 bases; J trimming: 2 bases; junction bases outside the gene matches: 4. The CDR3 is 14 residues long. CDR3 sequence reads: CSARQAGGTYEQYF. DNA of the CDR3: TGCAGTGCTAGACAAGCGGGGGGAACCTACGAGCAGTACTTC.

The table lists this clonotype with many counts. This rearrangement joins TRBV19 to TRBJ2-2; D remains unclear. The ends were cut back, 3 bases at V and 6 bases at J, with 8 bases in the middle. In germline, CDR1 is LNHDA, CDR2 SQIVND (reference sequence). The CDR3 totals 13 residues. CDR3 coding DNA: TGTGCCAGTAGTATGCAGTGGCCCGGGGAGCTGTTTTTT. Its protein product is CASSMQWPGELFF.